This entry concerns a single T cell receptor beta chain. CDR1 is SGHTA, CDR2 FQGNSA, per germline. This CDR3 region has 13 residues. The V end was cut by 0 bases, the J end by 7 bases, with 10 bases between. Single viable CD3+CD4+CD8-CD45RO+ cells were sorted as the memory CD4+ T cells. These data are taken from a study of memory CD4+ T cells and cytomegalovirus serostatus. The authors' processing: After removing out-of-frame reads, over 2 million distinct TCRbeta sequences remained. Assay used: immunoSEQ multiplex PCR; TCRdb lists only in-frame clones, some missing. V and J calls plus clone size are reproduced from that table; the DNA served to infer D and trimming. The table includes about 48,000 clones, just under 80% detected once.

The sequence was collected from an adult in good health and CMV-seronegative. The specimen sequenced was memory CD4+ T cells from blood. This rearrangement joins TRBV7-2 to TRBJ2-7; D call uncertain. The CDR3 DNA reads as TGTGCCAGCAGCTTAGCCGGCCCCGGGGAGCAGTACTTC. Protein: CASSLAGPGEQYF.